These T cell receptor beta chains were read from a single sample in a study of T cell clonotyping in hematopoietic cell transplantation. TCRdb keeps only in-frame clones here, not all; method: immunoSEQ multiplex PCR. The repertoire holds tens of thousands of clones, with roughly 95% as singletons. Sequenced here: peripheral blood mononuclear cells, sampled before stem cell transplant. These receptors all come from a woman aged 45-65 years with acute myeloid leukemia. Some clones in this sample may be carry-over from other donors' samples. The CDR3 runs from the conserved cysteine through the conserved F or W. A D gene is named only where the DNA matches it firmly. Size is omitted from some rows. Given values are once, few, many or a class for expanded clones.

clone size,CDR3 length,D gene,V gene,J gene,CDR3 protein,CDR3 DNA
once,13,NA,TRBV15,TRBJ2-1,CATSRVNTGSQFF,TGTGCCACCAGCAGAGTAAACACAGGATCTCAGTTCTTC
NA,14,NA,TRBV27,TRBJ1-1,CASSWGAVNTEAFF,TGTGCCAGCAGTTGGGGGGCCGTGAACACTGAAGCTTTCTTT
NA,10,NA,TRBV20-1,TRBJ2-5,CSASSETQYF,TGCAGTGCTAGCTCGGAGACCCAGTACTTC
NA,14,TRBD2,TRBV7-6,TRBJ2-1,CASSFRGGGNEQFF,TGTGCCAGCAGCTTTCGCGGGGGGGGGAATGAGCAGTTCTTC
NA,15,NA,TRBV7-9,TRBJ2-3,CASSARKPRTDTQYF,TGTGCCAGCAGCGCCAGAAAACCCCGCACAGATACGCAGTATTTT
NA,17,TRBD2,TRBV19,TRBJ2-3,CASSKTGTSGRADTQYF,TGTGCCAGTAGTAAGACGGGGACTAGCGGAAGGGCAGATACGCAGTATTTT
NA,13,TRBD2,TRBV4-1,TRBJ2-1,CASGGLAGDEQFF,TGCGCCAGCGGCGGACTAGCGGGAGATGAGCAGTTCTTC
NA,16,TRBD2,TRBV6-6,TRBJ2-2,CASSRLAGGRVGELFF,TGTGCCAGCAGCCGACTAGCGGGAGGTCGTGTCGGGGAGCTGTTTTTT
NA,15,TRBD1,TRBV6-5,TRBJ2-2,CASSRRQGNTGELFF,TGTGCCAGCAGTAGACGACAGGGGAACACCGGGGAGCTGTTTTTT
NA,13,TRBD2,TRBV9,TRBJ2-5,CASSDGGRETQYF,TGTGCCAGCAGCGACGGGGGGAGGGAGACCCAGTACTTC
NA,17,TRBD2,TRBV7-2,TRBJ2-7,CASSLGTSGRSSYEQYF,TGTGCCAGCAGCTTGGGGACTAGCGGGAGGAGCTCCTACGAGCAGTACTTC
NA,12,NA,TRBV18,TRBJ1-2,CASSPRGGGYTF,TGTGCCAGCTCACCACGGGGCGGAGGCTACACCTTC
NA,17,NA,TRBV5-4,TRBJ2-4,CASSPLGGEVAKNIQYF,TGTGCCAGCAGCCCCCTAGGTGGGGAGGTAGCCAAAAACATTCAGTACTTC
NA,15,TRBD1,TRBV29-1,TRBJ1-1,CSVNRGQNMNTEAFF,TGCAGCGTAAACAGGGGGCAGAACATGAACACTGAAGCTTTCTTT
NA,14,NA,TRBV7-9,TRBJ1-1,CASSLERWGGEAFF,TGTGCCAGCAGCTTGGAGAGGTGGGGGGGTGAAGCTTTCTTT
NA,14,TRBD1,TRBV25-1,TRBJ2-7,CASGVQGASYEQYF,TGTGCCAGCGGGGTGCAGGGGGCATCCTACGAGCAGTACTTC
once,12,NA,TRBV2,TRBJ2-7,CASEQEAYEQYF,TGTGCCAGTGAACAGGAAGCCTACGAGCAGTACTTC
NA,15,NA,TRBV6-5,TRBJ2-1,CASSYSERTHNEQFF,TGTGCCAGCAGTTATTCTGAACGGACCCACAATGAGCAGTTCTTC
NA,16,NA,TRBV5-1,TRBJ1-1,CASSLGAGGLNTEAFF,TGCGCCAGCAGCTTGGGGGCCGGGGGACTGAACACTGAAGCTTTCTTT
once,15,TRBD1,TRBV6-1,TRBJ1-2,CASSAHLTGDYGYTF,TGTGCCAGCAGTGCCCATTTGACAGGGGACTATGGCTACACCTTC
NA,16,NA,TRBV19,TRBJ1-5,CASSNTGLGANQPQHF,TGTGCCAGTAGTAACACAGGGCTTGGAGCCAATCAGCCCCAGCATTTT
NA,12,NA,TRBV30,TRBJ2-7,CAFRGVSYEQYF,TGTGCCTTCAGGGGAGTTTCATACGAGCAGTACTTC
NA,14,TRBD2,TRBV7-6,TRBJ2-3,CASSPSGRPDTQYF,TGTGCCAGCAGCCCTAGCGGGAGGCCAGATACGCAGTATTTT
NA,14,NA,TRBV7-8,TRBJ1-1,CASSLQGSGTEAFF,TGTGCCAGCAGCTTACAGGGTTCAGGCACTGAAGCTTTCTTT
NA,13,NA,TRBV5-4,TRBJ1-1,CASSLGTDTEAFF,TGTGCCAGCAGCTTGGGGACGGACACTGAAGCTTTCTTT
NA,13,NA,TRBV30,TRBJ2-1,CAWSGKTGREQFF,TGTGCCTGGAGTGGAAAAACAGGGCGTGAGCAGTTCTTC
NA,13,NA,TRBV7-2,TRBJ1-6,CASSPGALSPLHF,TGTGCCAGCAGCCCAGGGGCTCTTTCACCCCTCCACTTT
NA,14,NA,TRBV11-2,TRBJ2-4,CASSRGLAKNIQYF,TGTGCCAGCAGCCGCGGGCTAGCCAAAAACATTCAGTACTTC
NA,13,NA,TRBV30,TRBJ1-5,CAWSVSRDQPQHF,TGTGCCTGGAGTGTCTCTAGAGATCAGCCCCAGCATTTT
NA,15,NA,TRBV6-8,TRBJ2-1,CASSYPDWTYNEQFF,TGTGCCAGCAGTTACCCGGACTGGACCTACAATGAGCAGTTCTTC
once,16,NA,TRBV11-2,TRBJ2-5,CASSLTGGREQETQYF,TGTGCCAGCAGCTTAACCGGGGGACGGGAACAAGAGACCCAGTACTTC
NA,13,NA,TRBV30,TRBJ1-2,CAWSEGGNYGYTF,TGTGCCTGGAGCGAAGGGGGAAACTATGGCTACACCTTC
NA,14,NA,TRBV2,TRBJ1-1,CASSVSTKNTEAFF,TGTGCCAGCAGTGTTAGTACCAAGAACACTGAAGCTTTCTTT
NA,15,NA,TRBV25-1,TRBJ1-1,CASSEWAAKGTEAFF,TGTGCCAGCAGTGAATGGGCAGCTAAGGGCACTGAAGCTTTCTTT
NA,14,TRBD1,TRBV5-1,TRBJ1-2,CASSTRQGRNGYTF,TGCGCCAGCAGCACCAGACAGGGGAGAAATGGCTACACCTTC
NA,11,TRBD1,TRBV6-5,TRBJ2-5,CASSDRVVKYF,TGTGCCAGCAGCGACAGGGTAGTAAAGTACTTC
NA,14,TRBD2,TRBV6-4,TRBJ2-1,CASSELAGIDEQFF,TGTGCCAGCAGTGAATTAGCGGGTATAGATGAGCAGTTCTTC
NA,14,TRBD1,TRBV6-6,TRBJ2-7,CASSRDRELYEQYF,TGTGCCAGCTCCAGGGACAGGGAATTATACGAGCAGTACTTC
NA,13,NA,TRBV25-1,TRBJ1-1,CASSTDSYTEAFF,TGTGCCAGCAGTACCGACAGCTACACTGAAGCTTTCTTT
once,13,NA,TRBV19,TRBJ1-1,CASSIGVNTEAFF,TGTGCCAGTAGTATCGGGGTAAACACTGAAGCTTTCTTT
NA,12,NA,TRBV29-1,TRBJ2-7,CSVATESYEQYF,TGCAGCGTTGCCACGGAGTCCTACGAGCAGTACTTC
NA,14,TRBD1,TRBV19,TRBJ2-5,CASSETGVGETQYF,TGTGCCAGTAGCGAAACAGGGGTCGGGGAGACCCAGTACTTC
once,12,NA,TRBV6-5,TRBJ2-7,CASRQRRGEQYF,TGTGCCAGCAGACAAAGAAGGGGTGAGCAGTACTTC
NA,15,TRBD1,TRBV28,TRBJ1-2,CASRYRTGAFYGYTF,TGTGCCAGCAGATACCGGACAGGAGCCTTCTATGGCTACACCTTC
NA,11,NA,TRBV6-5,TRBJ1-1,CASRSDRKAFF,TGTGCCAGCAGATCCGACAGGAAAGCTTTCTTT
NA,13,NA,TRBV27,TRBJ1-2,CASSFWGDGGYTF,TGTGCCAGCAGTTTCTGGGGCGACGGTGGCTACACCTTC